This T cell receptor (beta chain) was retrieved from a study of T cell repertoires in cytomegalovirus infection. The overall study: Through public TCR beta signatures, both CMV infection and matching HLA type were indicated.

Regarding this clonotype: Its antigen is undetermined.

TCRdb re-called the reads through MiXCR, storing one row per CDR3 protein. The sample includes around 490,000 distinct CDR3 sequences, about 26% seen only once; the top ten take about 13%. Study-level findings and limits: The cumulative frequency of public TCR beta families identified carriers of CMV plus the relevant HLA. CMV-specific TCR beta clonotypes restricted by HLA-C dominated the ex vivo response.

CDR1 is SGHTA, CDR2 FQGNSA, per germline. V lost 0 bases and J lost 0; bases outside the gene matches: 0. There are 15 residues in the CDR3. Material: PBMCs. The rearrangement uses TRBV7-2 and TRBJ2-7, with 9 bases identical to TRBD2. The origin of this receptor is a human donor in good health (CMV status not recorded). Some clones in this sample may be carry-over from other donors' samples. The CDR3 nucleotides are TGTGCCAGCAGCTTAGCTAGCGGGAGCTCCTACGAGCAGTACTTC. This gives the protein CASSLASGSSYEQYF.